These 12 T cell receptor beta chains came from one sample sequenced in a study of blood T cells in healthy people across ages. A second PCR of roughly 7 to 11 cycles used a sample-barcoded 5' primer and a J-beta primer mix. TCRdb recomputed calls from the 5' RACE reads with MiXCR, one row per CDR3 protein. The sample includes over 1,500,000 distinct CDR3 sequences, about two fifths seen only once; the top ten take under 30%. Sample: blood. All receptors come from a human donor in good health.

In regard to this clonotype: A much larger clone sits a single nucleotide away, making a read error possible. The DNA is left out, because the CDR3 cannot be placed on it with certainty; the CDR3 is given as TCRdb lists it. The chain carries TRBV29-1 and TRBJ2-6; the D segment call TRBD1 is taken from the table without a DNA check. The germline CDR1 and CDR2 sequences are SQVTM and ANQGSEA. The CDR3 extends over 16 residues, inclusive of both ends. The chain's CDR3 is CSVVTGFGAGANVRTF.

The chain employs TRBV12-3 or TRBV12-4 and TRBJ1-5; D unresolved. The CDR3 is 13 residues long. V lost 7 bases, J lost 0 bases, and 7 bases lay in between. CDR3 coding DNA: TGTGCCAGCACTTCTAATAGCAATCAGCCCCAGCATTTT. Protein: CASTSNSNQPQHF.

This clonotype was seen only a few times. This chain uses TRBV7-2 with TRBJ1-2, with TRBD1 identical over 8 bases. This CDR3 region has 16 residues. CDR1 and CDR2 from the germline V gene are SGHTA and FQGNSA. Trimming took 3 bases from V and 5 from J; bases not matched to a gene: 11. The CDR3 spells CASSLGAGGSRYGYTF. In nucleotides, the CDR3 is TGTGCCAGCAGCTTGGGAGCAGGGGGCAGTAGGTATGGCTACACCTTC. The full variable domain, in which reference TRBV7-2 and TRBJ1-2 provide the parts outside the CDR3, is GAGVSQSPSNKVTEKGKDVELRCDPISGHTALYWYRQSLGQGLEFLIYFQGNSAPDKSGLPSDRFSAERTGGSVSTLTIQRTQQEDSAVYLCASSLGAGGSRYGYTFGSGTRLTVV.

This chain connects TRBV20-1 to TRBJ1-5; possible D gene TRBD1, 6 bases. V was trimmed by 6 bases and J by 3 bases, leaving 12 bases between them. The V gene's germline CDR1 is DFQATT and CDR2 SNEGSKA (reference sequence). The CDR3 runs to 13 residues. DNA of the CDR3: TGCAGTGCAAAAGGACAGAACAATCAGCCCCAGCATTTT. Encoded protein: CSAKGQNNQPQHF.

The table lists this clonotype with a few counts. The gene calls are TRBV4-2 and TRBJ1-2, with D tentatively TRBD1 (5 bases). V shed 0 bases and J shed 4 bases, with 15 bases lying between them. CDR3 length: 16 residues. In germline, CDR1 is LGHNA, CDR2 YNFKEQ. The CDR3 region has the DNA TGTGCCAGCAGCCAAGATCGAGGTTCAGGGAGCTATGGCTACACCTTC. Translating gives CASSQDRGSGSYGYTF.

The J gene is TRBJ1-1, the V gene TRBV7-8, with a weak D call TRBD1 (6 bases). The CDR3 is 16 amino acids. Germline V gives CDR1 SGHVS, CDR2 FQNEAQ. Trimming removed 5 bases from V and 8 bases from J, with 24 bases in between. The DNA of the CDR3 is TGTGCCAGCAGCCCCCCGGACAGCGATGTCCTCGTGGAAGCTTTCTTT. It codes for CASSPPDSDVLVEAFF.

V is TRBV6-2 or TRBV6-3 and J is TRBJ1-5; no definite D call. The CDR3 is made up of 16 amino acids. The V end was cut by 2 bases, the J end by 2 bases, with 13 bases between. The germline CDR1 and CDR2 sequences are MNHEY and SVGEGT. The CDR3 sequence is CASSYGLGSGNQPQHF. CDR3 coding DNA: TGTGCCAGCAGTTACGGGTTGGGATCCGGCAATCAGCCCCAGCATTTT.

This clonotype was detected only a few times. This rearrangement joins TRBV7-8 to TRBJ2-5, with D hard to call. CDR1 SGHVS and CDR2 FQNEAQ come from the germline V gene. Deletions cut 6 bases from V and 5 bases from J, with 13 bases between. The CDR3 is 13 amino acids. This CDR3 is CASRELYVETQYF. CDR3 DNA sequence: TGTGCCAGCAGAGAGCTCTATGTGGAGACCCAGTACTTC.

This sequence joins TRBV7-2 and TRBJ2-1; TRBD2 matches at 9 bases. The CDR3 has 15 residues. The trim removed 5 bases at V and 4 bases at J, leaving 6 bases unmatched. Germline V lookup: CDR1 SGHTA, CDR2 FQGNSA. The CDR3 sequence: CASSDLAGVYNEQFF. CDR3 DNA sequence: TGTGCCAGCAGCGACTTAGCGGGGGTTTACAATGAGCAGTTCTTC.

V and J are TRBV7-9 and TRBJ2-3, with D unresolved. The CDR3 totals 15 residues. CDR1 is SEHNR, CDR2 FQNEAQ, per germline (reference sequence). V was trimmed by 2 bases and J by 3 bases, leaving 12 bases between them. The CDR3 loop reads CASSLTHIGTDTQYF. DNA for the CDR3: TGTGCCAGCAGCTTAACACATATAGGAACAGATACGCAGTATTTT. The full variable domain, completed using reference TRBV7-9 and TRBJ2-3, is DTGVSQNPRHKITKRGQNVTFRCDPISEHNRLYWYRQTLGQGPEFLTYFQNEAQLEKSRLLSDRFSAERPKGSFSTLEIQRTEQGDSAMYLCASSLTHIGTDTQYFGPGTRLTVL.

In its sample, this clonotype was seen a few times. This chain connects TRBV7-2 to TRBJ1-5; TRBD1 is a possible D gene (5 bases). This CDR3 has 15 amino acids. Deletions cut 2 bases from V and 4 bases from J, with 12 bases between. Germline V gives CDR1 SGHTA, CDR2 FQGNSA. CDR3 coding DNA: TGTGCCAGCAGCTTACCCCAGGAGGGGAATCAGCCCCAGCATTTT. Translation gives CASSLPQEGNQPQHF. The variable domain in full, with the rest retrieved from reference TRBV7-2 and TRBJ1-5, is GAGVSQSPSNKVTEKGKDVELRCDPISGHTALYWYRQSLGQGLEFLIYFQGNSAPDKSGLPSDRFSAERTGGSVSTLTIQRTQQEDSAVYLCASSLPQEGNQPQHFGDGTRLSIL.

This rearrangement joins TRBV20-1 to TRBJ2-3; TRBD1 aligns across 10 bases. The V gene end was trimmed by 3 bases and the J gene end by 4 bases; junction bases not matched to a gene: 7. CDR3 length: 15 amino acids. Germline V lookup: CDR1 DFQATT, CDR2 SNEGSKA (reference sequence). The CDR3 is CSASQNGQGADTQYF. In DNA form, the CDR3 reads TGCAGTGCTAGCCAGAACGGACAGGGGGCAGATACGCAGTATTTT.